The 13 T cell receptor beta chains given below trace back to one sample, sequenced in a study of shared clonotypes between healthy human individuals (dated by TCRdb to 2018 to 2020). The method was the immunoSEQ multiplex PCR assay. Imported from immuneACCESS, the table was reduced by TCRdb to in-frame sequences with V and J called. These copies leave out some clones; in studies compared against another copy, an unresolved V gene accounts for under half, and the cause of the remainder is not known. The sample profile shows approximately 340,000 clones; about 73% of them were found once. The ten biggest clones cover less than 11% of the sample. The sequencing sample was made of memory CD4+ T cells sorted from blood. Sample cell subset or site, as interpreted from the label and publication: CD45RA-negative fraction. The receptors were sampled from a man aged 25 to 40 in good health.

The table lists this clone with a few counts. The V and J genes are TRBV4-2 and TRBJ2-2; D is ambiguous. Germline values: CDR1 LGHNA, CDR2 YNFKEQ. V was shortened by 4 bases and J by 8 bases, with 17 bases between the two germline ends. The CDR3 length is 15 residues. The CDR3 region has the DNA TGTGCCAGCAGCCCGACTTCGTTATATTTGGGGGAGCTGTTTTTT. Protein product: CASSPTSLYLGELFF.

The rearrangement links TRBV7-2 to TRBJ2-5; TRBD2 might be the D (6 bases). Deletions cut 5 bases from V and 0 bases from J, with 10 bases between. The CDR3 is 14 amino acids. Per germline, CDR1 SGHTA and CDR2 FQGNSA. CDR3 sequence (DNA): TGTGCCAGCAGCCCCCGCGGGGACCAAGAGACCCAGTACTTC. Protein sequence: CASSPRGDQETQYF. The variable domain in full, with the rest retrieved from reference TRBV7-2 and TRBJ2-5, is GAGVSQSPSNKVTEKGKDVELRCDPISGHTALYWYRQSLGQGLEFLIYFQGNSAPDKSGLPSDRFSAERTGGSVSTLTIQRTQQEDSAVYLCASSPRGDQETQYFGPGTRLLVL.

The rearrangement joins TRBV6-5 to TRBJ1-1; D not resolved. Trimming stripped 6 bases from V and 1 base from J, with 9 bases between. The CDR3 runs to 13 residues. Germline CDR1 MNHEY, CDR2 SVGAGI. CDR3 amino acids: CASRKQGNTEAFF. For the CDR3, the DNA is TGTGCCAGCAGGAAACAAGGGAACACTGAAGCTTTCTTT.

The J gene is TRBJ2-5, the V gene TRBV5-4; D is possibly TRBD1 or TRBD2 (7 bases each). V was clipped by 2 bases and J by 2 bases, with 19 bases between them. Germline V lookup: CDR1 SGHNT, CDR2 YYREEE (reference sequence). The CDR3 spans 17 residues. The CDR3 DNA reads as TGTGCCAGCAGCTTTAGCTACAGGGGAGGGAGGCAAGAGACCCAGTACTTC. Amino acid sequence: CASSFSYRGGRQETQYF.

The gene calls are TRBV5-1 and TRBJ2-7, with D unresolved. V lost 5 bases, J lost 5 bases, and 17 bases lay in between. The CDR3 is 14 residues long. Germline lookup yields CDR1 SGHRS and CDR2 YFSETQ. CDR3 loop: CASRNQIGSHEQYF. In DNA form, the CDR3 reads TGCGCCAGCAGAAATCAGATAGGTTCCCACGAGCAGTACTTC.

The rearrangement joins TRBV18 to TRBJ2-3, with D maybe TRBD2 (6 bases). The length of the CDR3 is 15 residues. Germline V gene lookup returns CDR1 KGHSH and CDR2 LQKENI. V lost 3 bases and J lost 6, with 16 bases in between. CDR3 sequence: CASSPGGNGGDTQYF. The CDR3 DNA reads as TGTGCCAGCTCACCCGGCGGGAATGGCGGGGATACGCAGTATTTT.

The chain joins TRBV19 to TRBJ2-1; 8 positions agree with TRBD2. Germline V CDR1 and CDR2: LNHDA, SQIVND (reference sequence). The CDR3 totals 15 residues. V shed 10 bases, J shed 6 bases, and the junction held 14 bases outside the gene matches. CDR3 sequence: CATTGSGGVFNEQFF. The CDR3 DNA follows: TGTGCCACAACGGGGTCGGGAGGGGTTTTCAATGAGCAGTTCTTC.

The CDR3 sequence is CASIRGGEAFF. The CDR3, as DNA: TGTGCCAGCATCAGGGGTGGTGAAGCTTTCTTT. The chain employs TRBV6-1 and TRBJ1-1; a weak D match, TRBD1 (6 bases). Trimming removed 7 bases from V and 7 bases from J, with 10 bases in between. Germline V lookup: CDR1 MNHNS, CDR2 SASEGT. CDR3 length: 11 amino acids.

In its sample, this clone was seen once. This rearrangement joins TRBV7-7 to TRBJ2-5; tentative D call: TRBD2 (6 bases). Germline V gene data show CDR1 as SSHAT and CDR2 as FNYEAQ (reference sequence). This CDR3 is built from 15 residues. Trimming stripped 2 bases from V and 5 bases from J, with 15 bases between. CDR3 DNA: TGTGCCAGCAGCTTATTCGGCGGGATTGGGGAGACCCAGTACTTC. As protein: CASSLFGGIGETQYF.

Only one count was recorded for this clone. The chain joins TRBV7-6 to TRBJ2-7; D perhaps matches TRBD2 (6 bases). V was trimmed by 2 bases and J by 3 bases, leaving 8 bases between them. Germline values: CDR1 SGHVS, CDR2 FNYEAQ. This CDR3 has 13 amino acids. The CDR3 region is CASSLQEGYEQYF. CDR3 sequence (DNA): TGTGCCAGCAGCTTACAGGAGGGCTACGAGCAGTACTTC.

On this clone itself: The same CDR3 can be traced to other DNA sequences in this sample. The rearrangement links TRBV9 to TRBJ2-3, with D maybe TRBD2 (5 bases). The V and J ends lost 2 bases and 2 bases respectively, with 6 bases between them. CDR1 and CDR2 from the germline V gene are SGDLS and YYNGEE. CDR3 length: 13 amino acids. In nucleotides, the CDR3 is TGTGCCAGCAGCGTCGGGAACACAGATACGCAGTATTTT. This gives the protein CASSVGNTDTQYF. Variable domain in full (rest from reference TRBV9 and TRBJ2-3): DSGVTQTPKHLITATGQRVTLRCSPRSGDLSVYWYQQSLDQGLQFLIQYYNGEERAKGNILERFSAQQFPDLHSELNLSSLELGDSALYFCASSVGNTDTQYFGPGTRLTVL.

The chain uses TRBV7-9 and TRBJ2-5, with 9 bases aligning to TRBD2. The CDR3 consists of 14 residues. After removal of 6 bases from V and 5 bases from J, the junction contained 7 bases not matched to a gene. Germline V gives CDR1 SEHNR, CDR2 FQNEAQ (reference sequence). CDR3 DNA sequence: TGTGCCAGCAGTGAAAGCGGGAGGCGGGAGACCCAGTACTTC. Encoded protein: CASSESGRRETQYF.

J is TRBJ2-7 and V is TRBV6-1; a possible D gene is TRBD2 (6 bases). This CDR3 spans 16 amino acids. Germline assignment: CDR1 MNHNS and CDR2 SASEGT. Trimming stripped 2 bases from V and 4 bases from J, with 18 bases between. The CDR3 DNA is TGTGCCAGCAGTGAACGATGGTGGACGGAGGGTTACGAGCAGTACTTC. Translating it yields CASSERWWTEGYEQYF.